This entry describes one T cell receptor beta chain. Antigen specificity is unknown. The entry originates in a study of T cell responses to AZD1222 COVID-19 vaccine. Study results and limitations: Unmutated regions of variants are reportedly targeted by nearly half of spike-specific TCRs.

Measured with immunoSEQ multiplex PCR; TCRdb has only the in-frame clones, and not every one. Counted here are about 130,000 clones, around nine tenths occurring once; the ten biggest clones make up 6% to 7.5%. The TCR was taken from an adult in good health. The source material was peripheral blood, sampled on day 0 of AZD1222 vaccination.

This CDR3 reads CASSLAGGRANYGYTF. The DNA of the CDR3 is TGTGCCAGCAGCTTAGCGGGGGGCAGGGCCAACTATGGCTACACCTTC. V gene TRBV7-2 combines with J gene TRBJ1-2, with D possibly being TRBD1 (6 bases). Looked up from germline, CDR1 is SGHTA and CDR2 is FQGNSA. V was trimmed by 0 bases and J by 2 bases, leaving 13 bases between them. The CDR3 runs to 16 residues.